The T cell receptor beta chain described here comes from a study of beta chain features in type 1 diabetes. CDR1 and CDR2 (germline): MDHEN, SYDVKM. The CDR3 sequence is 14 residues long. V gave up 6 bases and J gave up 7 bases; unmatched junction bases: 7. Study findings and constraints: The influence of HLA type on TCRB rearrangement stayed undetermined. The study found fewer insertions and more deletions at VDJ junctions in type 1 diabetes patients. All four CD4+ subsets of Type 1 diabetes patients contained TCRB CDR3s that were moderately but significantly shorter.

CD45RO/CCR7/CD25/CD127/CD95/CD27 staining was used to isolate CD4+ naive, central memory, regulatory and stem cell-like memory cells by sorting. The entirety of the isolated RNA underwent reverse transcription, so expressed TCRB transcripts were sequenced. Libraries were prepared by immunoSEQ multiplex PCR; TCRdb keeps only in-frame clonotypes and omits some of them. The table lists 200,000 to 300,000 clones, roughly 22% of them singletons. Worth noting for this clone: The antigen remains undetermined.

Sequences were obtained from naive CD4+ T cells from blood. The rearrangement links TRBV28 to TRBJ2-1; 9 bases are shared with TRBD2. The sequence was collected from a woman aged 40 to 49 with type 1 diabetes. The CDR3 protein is CASSPLAGDNEQFF. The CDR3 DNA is TGTGCCAGCAGCCCCTTAGCGGGGGATAATGAGCAGTTCTTC.